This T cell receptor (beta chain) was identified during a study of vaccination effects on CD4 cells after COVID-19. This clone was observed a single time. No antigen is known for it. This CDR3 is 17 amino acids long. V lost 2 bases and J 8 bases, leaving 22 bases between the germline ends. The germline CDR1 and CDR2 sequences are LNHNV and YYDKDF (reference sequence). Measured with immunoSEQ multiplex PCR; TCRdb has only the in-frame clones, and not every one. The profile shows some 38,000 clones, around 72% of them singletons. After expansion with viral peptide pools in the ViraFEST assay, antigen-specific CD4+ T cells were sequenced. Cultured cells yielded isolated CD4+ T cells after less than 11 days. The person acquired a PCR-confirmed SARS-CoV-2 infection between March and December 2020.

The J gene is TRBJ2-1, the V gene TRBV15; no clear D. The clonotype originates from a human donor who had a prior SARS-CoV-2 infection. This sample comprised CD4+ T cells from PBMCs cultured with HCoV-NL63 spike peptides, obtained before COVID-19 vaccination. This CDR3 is CATSRLASSTGFDEQFF. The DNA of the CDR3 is TGTGCCACCAGCAGATTGGCCAGTAGCACCGGGTTTGATGAGCAGTTCTTC.